Each of the 26 T cell receptor beta chains below was sequenced from the same sample in a study of CD8 T cells in Susac syndrome (dated by TCRdb to the late 2010s). The method was the immunoSEQ multiplex PCR assay. RNA was extracted using the RNeasy kit, and roughly 0.5 to 1 ug of the RNA was reverse transcribed with random hexamers. Using fastp at Q25 and MiXCR, TCRdb reprocessed the public reads and kept productive beta chains. Rows are combined by CDR3 protein, so each entry shows the most common genes and DNA. The sample data list under 200,000 distinct CDR3 sequences, and 75% to 95% of these were observed just once. Of the sample, approximately 0.09% falls within the top ten clones. Input material: CD4+ T cells from PBMCs. The origin of the receptors is a human donor with Susac syndrome.

This clonotype has just one count. The junction differs from germline at one of its ends, possibly a read error. The chain has TRBV27 and TRBJ2-1; the D gene is possibly TRBD1 (7 bases). The CDR3 extends over 17 amino acids. Germline V gene sequence: CDR1 MNHEY, CDR2 SMNVEV (reference sequence). The CDR3 protein is CASSLSGTAGVWNEQFF. In DNA, the CDR3 is TGTGCCAGCAGTCTATCCGGGACAGCGGGCGTCTGGAATGAGCAGTTCTTC.

The chain carries TRBV10-3 and TRBJ2-7; D may be TRBD1 (6 bases). Trimming took off 3 bases at V and 1 base at J, with 13 bases between the two ends. The CDR3 covers 15 residues. Germline CDR1 is ENHRY and CDR2 is SYGVKD. Here the CDR3 reads CAISEVDSLSYEQYF. The CDR3 nucleotides read TGTGCCATCAGTGAAGTGGACAGTCTATCCTACGAGCAGTACTTC.

V and J are TRBV27 and TRBJ2-1; D gene unclear. There are 12 residues in the CDR3. Germline V gene lookup returns CDR1 MNHEY and CDR2 SMNVEV (reference sequence). V was clipped by 5 bases and J by 9 bases, with 11 bases between them. The CDR3 protein is CASSTPWGEQFF. The CDR3 region has the DNA TGTGCCAGCAGTACTCCTTGGGGTGAGCAGTTCTTC.

The rearrangement joins TRBV28 to TRBJ2-5, with 11 bases matching TRBD2. Germline loops: CDR1 MDHEN, CDR2 SYDVKM. Losses at the gene ends were 6 bases for V and 5 bases for J; bases not matched to a gene: 20. This CDR3 contains 19 residues. The CDR3 coding sequence is TGTGCCAGCAGGAGCCGGGGAGTTCTTCTAGCGGGAGGAAGGGAGACCCAGTACTTC. It is translated as CASRSRGVLLAGGRETQYF.

This chain connects TRBV10-2 to TRBJ2-1, with 10 nucleotides matching TRBD2. Germline trimming cut 5 bases from V and 7 bases from J; bases unmatched to any gene: 11. The germline CDR1 and CDR2 sequences are WSHSY and SAAADI. This CDR3 region has 16 residues. CDR3 bases: TGCGCCAGCAGTTTAGCGGGAGGCAGGTTTGAGAATGAGCAGTTCTTC. It is translated as CASSLAGGRFENEQFF.

The chain employs TRBV30 and TRBJ2-5; tentatively, D is TRBD1 or TRBD2 (5 bases each). Germline V gene lookup returns CDR1 GTSNPN and CDR2 SVGIG (reference sequence). Trimming cost V 0 bases and J 5 bases, with 10 bases left between them. CDR3 length: 13 amino acids. The CDR3 DNA follows: TGTGCCTGGAGTGTAACGGGGCTGGAGACCCAGTACTTC. Encoded protein: CAWSVTGLETQYF.

This chain uses TRBV14 with TRBJ2-3; D unclear. Looked up from germline, CDR1 is SGHDN and CDR2 is FVKESK. Trimming stripped 5 bases from V and 0 bases from J, with 12 bases between. This CDR3 spans 15 amino acids. CDR3 nucleotides: TGTGCCAGCAGCTTAGTAGGTGGTAGCACAGATACGCAGTATTTT. Encoded protein: CASSLVGGSTDTQYF.

The chain couples TRBV6-2 or TRBV6-3 to TRBJ2-7; D gene unclear. Trimming left V 3 bases short and J 3 bases short, with 15 bases between. The CDR3 runs 15 residues. CDR1 and CDR2 (germline): MNHEY, SVGEGT. The CDR3 coding sequence is TGTGCCAGCAGTTATTCGAAGGGCCCATTCTACGAGCAGTACTTC. It yields the protein CASSYSKGPFYEQYF.

The chain couples TRBV5-1 to TRBJ2-7; 9 nucleotides line up with TRBD1. The CDR3 contains 16 residues. Trimming cost V 4 bases and J 7 bases; bases outside gene matches: 15. Germline CDR1 SGHRS, CDR2 YFSETQ. CDR3 sequence: CASSGGPGQGGEEQYF. Here the CDR3 DNA reads TGCGCCAGCAGCGGCGGGCCGGGACAGGGTGGGGAAGAGCAGTACTTC. Filled out from reference TRBV5-1 and TRBJ2-7, the complete variable domain reads KAGVTQTPRYLIKTRGQQVTLSCSPISGHRSVSWYQQTPGQGLQFLFEYFSETQRNKGNFPGRFSGRQFSNSRSEMNVSTLELGDSALYLCASSGGPGQGGEEQYFGPGTRLTVT.

This chain connects TRBV6-5 to TRBJ1-2, with D possibly matching TRBD1 (6 bases). The CDR3 extends over 14 amino acids. V was cut by 2 bases and J by 3 bases, with 10 bases left in between. Germline V lookup: CDR1 MNHEY, CDR2 SVGAGI. The CDR3 here is CASSYDRSYYGYTF. DNA for the CDR3: TGTGCCAGCAGTTACGACAGGAGTTACTATGGCTACACCTTC.

This clonotype has just one count. The CDR3 reads CASSIIGRLQGSGPQHF. DNA for the CDR3: TGTGCCAGTAGTATAATTGGTCGCTTACAGGGGTCCGGGCCCCAGCATTTT. The V and J genes are TRBV19 and TRBJ1-5; TRBD1 aligns across 7 bases. Germline lookup yields CDR1 LNHDA and CDR2 SQIVND (reference sequence). Trimming removed 2 bases from V and 9 bases from J; junction bases left unmatched: 16. This CDR3 is built from 17 residues.

J is TRBJ1-2 and V is TRBV12-3 or TRBV12-4, with D uncertain. V was cut by 3 bases and J by 3 bases, with 8 bases left in between. This CDR3 has 13 amino acids. The CDR3: CASSFDTDYGYTF. The CDR3, as DNA: TGTGCCAGCAGTTTTGACACGGACTATGGCTACACCTTC.

The rearrangement joins TRBV28 to TRBJ1-1, with D uncertain. This CDR3 comprises 14 residues. The germline CDR1 and CDR2 sequences are MDHEN and SYDVKM. Trimming removed 7 bases from V and 9 bases from J, with 21 bases in between. In nucleotides, the CDR3 is TGTGCCAGCACAAACGGCCTAGGGATCTCGAAAGCTTTCTTT. It codes for CASTNGLGISKAFF.

The chain joins TRBV27 to TRBJ1-4; possibly TRBD1 for D (6 bases). The germline V and J ends were trimmed by 6 bases and 7 bases, with 12 bases remaining between them. Germline assignment: CDR1 MNHEY and CDR2 SMNVEV (reference sequence). The CDR3 has 13 residues. The CDR3 sequence is CASRTGKGEKLFF. The CDR3 region has the DNA TGTGCCAGCAGAACAGGGAAGGGTGAAAAACTGTTTTTT. Using reference TRBV27 and TRBJ1-4 for the parts outside the CDR3, the full variable domain is EAQVTQNPRYLITVTGKKLTVTCSQNMNHEYMSWYRQDPGLGLRQIYYSMNVEVTDKGDVPEGYKVSRKEKRNFPLILESPSPNQTSLYFCASRTGKGEKLFFGSGTQLSVL.

The chain recombines TRBV20-1 with TRBJ2-7; 13 nucleotides line up with TRBD2. The ends lost 4 bases at V and 7 bases at J; junction bases unmatched: 7. CDR1 is DFQATT, CDR2 SNEGSKA, per germline (reference sequence). CDR3 length: 14 residues. CDR3 loop: CSANPGLAGLEQYF. The CDR3 DNA is TGCAGTGCTAACCCGGGACTAGCGGGGCTAGAGCAGTACTTC.

This chain connects TRBV29-1 to TRBJ2-5; tentative D call: TRBD2 (5 bases). The length of the CDR3 is 12 residues. Trimming removed 4 bases from V and 2 bases from J, with 8 bases in between. Germline V lookup: CDR1 SQVTM, CDR2 ANQGSEA. The CDR3 DNA reads as TGCAGCGTTGGTCGGGGACAAGAGACCCAGTACTTC. Protein product: CSVGRGQETQYF.

The genes are TRBV20-1 and TRBJ1-2, with 12 bases identical to TRBD1. The germline V gene encodes CDR1 DFQATT and CDR2 SNEGSKA (reference sequence). Losses at the gene ends were 3 bases for V and 8 bases for J; bases not matched to a gene: 7. CDR3 length equals 14 residues. The CDR3 bases are TGCAGTGCTAGCGTACCGGGACAGGGGGCCGGCTACACCTTC. Translation: CSASVPGQGAGYTF.

This clonotype was seen a single time. The genes are TRBV20-1 and TRBJ2-7, with D possibly matching TRBD2 (5 bases). This CDR3 has 14 residues. Germline values: CDR1 DFQATT, CDR2 SNEGSKA (reference sequence). V was pared by 6 bases and J by 5 bases, with 20 bases between. CDR3 loop: CSAAGRTQDNEQYF. The CDR3 bases are TGCAGTGCCGCGGGCCGGACCCAAGATAACGAGCAGTACTTC.

The V and J genes are TRBV28 and TRBJ2-4, with TRBD2 identical over 9 bases. This CDR3 is built from 15 residues. The V segment lost 6 bases and the J segment 1 base; nucleotides outside the gene matches: 4. Germline V gene lookup returns CDR1 MDHEN and CDR2 SYDVKM. The CDR3 here is CASRVAGEAKNIQYF. The CDR3 DNA reads as TGTGCCAGCAGGGTAGCGGGGGAGGCCAAAAACATTCAGTACTTC.

A few counts support this clonotype. This chain joins TRBV5-1 and TRBJ2-7, with 7 bases aligning to TRBD1. Germline values: CDR1 SGHRS, CDR2 YFSETQ. Trimming at V came to 5 bases and at J to 3 bases, leaving 5 bases not matched to a gene. CDR3 length: 13 amino acids. The CDR3 region has the DNA TGCGCCAGCAGTTTAGGGACAGTCTACGAGCAGTACTTC. Encoded protein: CASSLGTVYEQYF.

The chain has TRBV4-2 and TRBJ1-2, with 7 bases identical to TRBD1. Germline CDR1 reads LGHNA; CDR2 reads YNFKEQ. The V gene end was trimmed by 4 bases and the J gene end by 6 bases; junction bases not matched to a gene: 8. CDR3 size: 14 residues. CDR3 coding DNA: TGTGCCAGCAGCCGAAGGGACAGTTCGGATGGCTACACCTTC. Its protein is CASSRRDSSDGYTF.

This chain connects TRBV29-1 to TRBJ2-3; 11 positions agree with TRBD1. J gave up 6 bases and V 7 bases, and 6 bases lay outside the gene matches. The CDR3 contains 13 residues. Germline V lookup: CDR1 SQVTM, CDR2 ANQGSEA. The CDR3 coding sequence is TGCAGCGCTGACGGACAGGGGGCCGATACGCAGTATTTT. This sequence encodes CSADGQGADTQYF.

This chain joins TRBV5-4 and TRBJ2-5, with D perhaps being TRBD1 or TRBD2 (5 bases each). V lost 3 bases to trimming and J lost 3 bases, with 9 bases between them. The length of the CDR3 is 13 residues. Germline V gene lookup returns CDR1 SGHNT and CDR2 YYREEE (reference sequence). CDR3 in DNA: TGTGCCAGCAGCTCTGGGGGAGAAGAGACCCAGTACTTC. Its translation is CASSSGGEETQYF.

The CDR3 coding sequence is TGTGCCAGCAGTTCCCATACTAGCCGCGAGCAGTACTTC. Its translation is CASSSHTSREQYF. The gene calls are TRBV12-3 or TRBV12-4 and TRBJ2-7; D may be TRBD2 (6 bases). V was trimmed by 4 bases and J by 6 bases, leaving 13 bases between them. This CDR3 contains 13 residues.

V is TRBV5-6 and J is TRBJ2-1; TRBD2 is a possible D gene (5 bases). Germline V gene data show CDR1 as SGHDT and CDR2 as YYEEEE. This CDR3 contains 11 residues. Trimming removed 2 bases at V and 8 bases at J, with 5 bases between. CDR3 bases: TGTGCCAGCAGCTTCGGGGATGAGCAGTTCTTC. Translated, it gives CASSFGDEQFF. The variable domain in full, with the rest retrieved from reference TRBV5-6 and TRBJ2-1, is DAGVTQSPTHLIKTRGQQVTLRCSPKSGHDTVSWYQQALGQGPQFIFQYYEEEERQRGNFPDRFSGHQFPNYSSELNVNALLLGDSALYLCASSFGDEQFFGPGTRLTVL.

CDR3 bases: TGTGCCAGCAGTGAATTCCAGCGGCAGGGAAACTCCTACGAGCAGTACTTC. This gives the protein CASSEFQRQGNSYEQYF. This chain links TRBV25-1 with TRBJ2-7; perhaps D is TRBD1 or TRBD2 (5 bases each). The germline V gene encodes CDR1 MGHDK and CDR2 SYGVNS. The CDR3 is 17 residues long. V was shortened by 1 base and J by 0 bases, with 16 bases between the two germline ends.